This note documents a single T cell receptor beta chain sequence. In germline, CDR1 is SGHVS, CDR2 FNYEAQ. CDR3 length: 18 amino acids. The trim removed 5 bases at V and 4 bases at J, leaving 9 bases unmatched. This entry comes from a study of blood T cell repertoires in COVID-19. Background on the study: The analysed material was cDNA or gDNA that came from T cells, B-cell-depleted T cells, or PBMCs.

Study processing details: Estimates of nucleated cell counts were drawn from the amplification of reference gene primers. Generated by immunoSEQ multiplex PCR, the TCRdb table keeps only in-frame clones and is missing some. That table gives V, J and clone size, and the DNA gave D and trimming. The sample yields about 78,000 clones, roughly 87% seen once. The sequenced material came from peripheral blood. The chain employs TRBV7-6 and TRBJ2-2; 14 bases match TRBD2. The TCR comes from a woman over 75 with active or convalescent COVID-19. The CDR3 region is CASSRPRLAGGPTGELFF. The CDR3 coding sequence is TGTGCCAGCAGCCGCCCCCGACTAGCGGGGGGGCCCACCGGGGAGCTGTTTTTT.